Listed below are T cell receptor beta chains from one sample, sequenced in a study of B cell selection in AIRE deficiency. Assay: immunoSEQ multiplex PCR; the TCRdb copy retains only in-frame clones and omits some. The sample gives some 25,000 clones, approximately 96% of which show up once; approximately 0.21% is in the top ten. The sequencing sample was made of CD4+CD127+ conventional T cells sorted from PBMCs. The receptors come from a human donor in good health. CDR3s include the opening cysteine and the closing phenylalanine or tryptophan. The D gene is left open where the match is weak. Only part of the rows carry a size: once, few, many, or a class if the clone is expanded.

D gene: TRBD2; J gene: TRBJ2-1; clone size: NA; V gene: TRBV11-3; CDR3 protein: CASSSRSSGRSGEQFF; CDR3 DNA: TGTGCCAGCAGCTCCCGATCTAGCGGGAGAAGCGGTGAGCAGTTCTTC
D gene: NA; J gene: TRBJ2-7; clone size: NA; V gene: TRBV5-6; CDR3 protein: CASSHNPTTGEQYF; CDR3 DNA: TGTGCCAGCAGCCATAACCCCACTACGGGAGAGCAGTACTTC
D gene: TRBD1; J gene: TRBJ1-1; clone size: NA; V gene: TRBV6-1; CDR3 protein: CASNPQGANTEAFF; CDR3 DNA: TGTGCCAGCAACCCCCAGGGGGCGAACACTGAAGCTTTCTTT
D gene: TRBD2; J gene: TRBJ2-2; clone size: NA; V gene: TRBV7-2; CDR3 protein: CASSLRGPLAGVGTGELFF; CDR3 DNA: TGTGCCAGCAGCTTAAGGGGGCCACTAGCGGGAGTGGGTACCGGGGAGCTGTTTTTT
D gene: NA; J gene: TRBJ1-1; clone size: NA; V gene: TRBV18; CDR3 protein: CASSQQANTEAFF; CDR3 DNA: TGTGCCAGCTCACAACAGGCCAACACTGAAGCTTTCTTT
D gene: NA; J gene: TRBJ2-6; clone size: NA; V gene: TRBV13; CDR3 protein: CASSLRDFYGTGANVLTF; CDR3 DNA: TGTGCCAGCAGCTTACGTGATTTTTATGGGACCGGGGCCAACGTCCTGACTTTC
D gene: NA; J gene: TRBJ2-2; clone size: NA; V gene: TRBV4-3; CDR3 protein: CASSQGPRGVAGELFF; CDR3 DNA: TGCGCCAGCAGCCAAGGTCCGAGGGGGGTAGCCGGGGAGCTGTTTTTT
D gene: TRBD2; J gene: TRBJ2-1; clone size: NA; V gene: TRBV15; CDR3 protein: CATSRDLSGRPRNEQFF; CDR3 DNA: TGTGCCACCAGCAGAGACCTCAGCGGGAGGCCCCGCAATGAGCAGTTCTTC
D gene: NA; J gene: TRBJ1-6; clone size: NA; V gene: TRBV2; CDR3 protein: CASTMALYNSPLHF; CDR3 DNA: TGTGCCAGCACCATGGCCCTATATAATTCACCCCTCCACTTT
D gene: TRBD1; J gene: TRBJ1-5; clone size: NA; V gene: TRBV7-2; CDR3 protein: CASSLETGSRPQHF; CDR3 DNA: TGTGCCAGCAGCTTAGAGACAGGGTCGAGGCCCCAGCATTTT
D gene: TRBD1; J gene: TRBJ2-1; clone size: NA; V gene: TRBV5-1; CDR3 protein: CASSLDRTGDGINEQFF; CDR3 DNA: TGCGCCAGCAGCTTGGATCGGACAGGGGATGGGATCAATGAGCAGTTCTTC
D gene: NA; J gene: TRBJ2-3; clone size: NA; V gene: TRBV29-1; CDR3 protein: CSVDLGAAGPDTQYF; CDR3 DNA: TGCAGCGTTGATTTGGGGGCCGCCGGGCCAGATACGCAGTATTTT
D gene: NA; J gene: TRBJ1-1; clone size: NA; V gene: TRBV5-1; CDR3 protein: CASSPLGPREAFF; CDR3 DNA: TGCGCCAGCAGTCCCCTAGGCCCGAGGGAAGCTTTCTTT
D gene: NA; J gene: TRBJ2-2; clone size: NA; V gene: TRBV14; CDR3 protein: CASSQTGVVTGELFF; CDR3 DNA: TGTGCCAGCAGCCAAACCGGGGTGGTTACCGGGGAGCTGTTTTTT
D gene: TRBD2; J gene: TRBJ2-7; clone size: NA; V gene: TRBV4-1; CDR3 protein: CASSPGLAGGPMSYEQYF; CDR3 DNA: TGCGCCAGCAGCCCTGGACTAGCGGGAGGTCCGATGTCCTACGAGCAGTACTTC
D gene: TRBD2; J gene: TRBJ2-3; clone size: NA; V gene: TRBV18; CDR3 protein: CASSPARGRLTDTQYF; CDR3 DNA: TGTGCCAGCTCACCGGCTCGCGGGAGGTTAACAGATACGCAGTATTTT
D gene: TRBD1; J gene: TRBJ2-7; clone size: NA; V gene: TRBV6-1; CDR3 protein: CAASGTGHEVQYF; CDR3 DNA: TGTGCAGCATCCGGGACAGGGCACGAGGTGCAGTACTTC
D gene: NA; J gene: TRBJ2-7; clone size: NA; V gene: TRBV19; CDR3 protein: CASSTGPMGYEQYF; CDR3 DNA: TGTGCCAGTTCAACGGGCCCCATGGGCTACGAGCAGTACTTC
D gene: TRBD1; J gene: TRBJ1-2; clone size: NA; V gene: TRBV7-3; CDR3 protein: CASSLPGTAINENYGYTF; CDR3 DNA: TGTGCCAGCAGCTTACCCGGGACAGCAATCAATGAAAACTATGGCTACACCTTC
D gene: TRBD2; J gene: TRBJ2-7; clone size: NA; V gene: TRBV11-2; CDR3 protein: CASSLTSGTWDEQYF; CDR3 DNA: TGTGCCAGCAGCTTAACGAGCGGGACTTGGGACGAGCAGTACTTC
D gene: TRBD1; J gene: TRBJ2-2; clone size: once; V gene: TRBV18; CDR3 protein: CASSRNTGQGAITGELFF; CDR3 DNA: TGTGCCAGCTCACGAAACACGGGACAGGGGGCAATAACCGGGGAGCTGTTTTTT
D gene: NA; J gene: TRBJ2-5; clone size: NA; V gene: TRBV29-1; CDR3 protein: CSVEAAVPETQYF; CDR3 DNA: TGCAGCGTTGAAGCGGCAGTCCCAGAGACCCAGTACTTC
D gene: TRBD1; J gene: TRBJ1-1; clone size: NA; V gene: TRBV5-6; CDR3 protein: CASTTGQGANTEAFF; CDR3 DNA: TGTGCCAGCACTACCGGACAGGGGGCGAACACTGAAGCTTTCTTT
D gene: NA; J gene: TRBJ2-1; clone size: NA; V gene: TRBV7-3; CDR3 protein: CASSLSGRSNEQFF; CDR3 DNA: TGTGCCAGCAGCTTATCAGGGCGGTCCAATGAGCAGTTCTTC
D gene: TRBD2; J gene: TRBJ2-1; clone size: NA; V gene: TRBV4-1; CDR3 protein: CASSQEAGAYNEQFF; CDR3 DNA: TGCGCCAGCAGCCAAGAAGCGGGGGCCTACAATGAGCAGTTCTTC
D gene: NA; J gene: TRBJ2-7; clone size: NA; V gene: TRBV28; CDR3 protein: CASSSGPYEQYF; CDR3 DNA: TGTGCCAGCAGCTCCGGACCCTACGAGCAGTACTTC
D gene: NA; J gene: TRBJ2-1; clone size: once; V gene: TRBV5-6; CDR3 protein: CASSPVAGRVGNEQFF; CDR3 DNA: TGTGCCAGCAGCCCAGTGGCGGGCCGTGTAGGCAATGAGCAGTTCTTC
D gene: TRBD2; J gene: TRBJ2-1; clone size: NA; V gene: TRBV11-1; CDR3 protein: CASSYPIAGPASNEQFF; CDR3 DNA: TGTGCCAGCAGCTATCCCATAGCGGGACCCGCCTCCAATGAGCAGTTCTTC